Each of the 16 T cell receptor beta chains below was sequenced from the same sample in a study of cytomegalovirus exposure and HLA in healthy donors. Both 60 Vbeta primers and 13 Jbeta primers went into the PCR. Data came from immunoSEQ multiplex PCR; TCRdb stores just in-frame clones and leaves some out. The sample contains about 200,000 clones, roughly 90% of which appear only once. Sequencing used PBMCs. These TCRs come from a woman aged 30 to 39 in good health and CMV-seronegative.

The chain joins TRBV6-4 to TRBJ1-4; D uncertain. V was clipped by 8 bases and J by 8 bases, with 9 bases between them. Germline V gives CDR1 MRHNA, CDR2 SNTAGT. The CDR3 is made up of 11 amino acids. CDR3 sequence reads: CASSGWEKLFF. The DNA for the CDR3 is TGTGCCAGCTCAGGATGGGAAAAACTGTTTTTT.

V usage is TRBV4-2 and J usage is TRBJ2-5; 12 bases match TRBD2. Germline lookup yields CDR1 LGHNA and CDR2 YNFKEQ. This CDR3 comprises 16 residues. V lost 4 bases and J lost 2; bases outside the gene matches: 5. CDR3 sequence: CASSPGLAGIQETQYF. Here the CDR3 DNA reads TGTGCCAGCAGCCCTGGACTAGCGGGGATACAAGAGACCCAGTACTTC.

The CDR3 spells CASSRGQTPLGHIQYF. CDR3 bases: TGTGCCAGCAGCCGGGGACAGACCCCCTTAGGGCACATTCAGTACTTC. The J gene is TRBJ2-4, the V gene TRBV7-9; 7 bases agree with TRBD1. Unmatched junction bases numbered 15, after V lost 5 bases and J lost 8 bases. The CDR3 has 16 residues. Germline V gives CDR1 SEHNR, CDR2 FQNEAQ (reference sequence).

The CDR3 sequence: CASRKGLAGDEQFF. The CDR3 DNA is TGTGCCAGCAGAAAAGGACTAGCGGGAGATGAGCAGTTCTTC. The chain has TRBV6-5 and TRBJ2-1; the match to TRBD2 covers 13 bases. V gave up 6 bases and J gave up 8 bases; unmatched junction bases: 4. This CDR3 spans 14 amino acids. CDR1 and CDR2 (germline): MNHEY, SVGAGI.

The V and J genes are TRBV7-3 and TRBJ2-2, with a possible D match to TRBD1 (7 bases). The CDR3 is 16 residues long. The V end was cut by 2 bases, the J end by 1 base, with 11 bases between. Germline V lookup: CDR1 SGHTA, CDR2 FQGTGA. The CDR3 loop reads CASSLSGGGNTGELFF. The CDR3 region has the DNA TGTGCCAGCAGCTTATCAGGGGGAGGGAACACCGGGGAGCTGTTTTTT.

The J gene is TRBJ2-5, the V gene TRBV7-9; no definite D call. Germline loops: CDR1 SEHNR, CDR2 FQNEAQ (reference sequence). The CDR3 has 11 amino acids. The V gene lost 3 bases and the J gene lost 9 bases, with 8 bases spanning the gap. DNA for the CDR3: TGTGCCAGCAGCTTCGGTAACGCCCAGTACTTC. It yields the protein CASSFGNAQYF.

There are a few counts of this clone. This chain joins TRBV6-6 and TRBJ2-7; TRBD1 matches 10 bases. The trim removed 5 bases at V and 4 bases at J, leaving 8 bases unmatched. CDR1 is MNHNY, CDR2 SVGAGI, per germline (reference sequence). The CDR3 loop spans 15 amino acids. This CDR3 reads CASSPGGQGVYEQYF. CDR3 DNA sequence: TGTGCCAGCAGTCCCGGAGGACAGGGGGTATACGAGCAGTACTTC.

The chain combines TRBV6-1 with TRBJ1-5; 7 positions match TRBD1. Unmatched junction bases numbered 2, after V lost 4 bases and J lost 2 bases. CDR3 size: 14 residues. Germline V gives CDR1 MNHNS, CDR2 SASEGT. The CDR3 DNA follows: TGTGCCAGCAGTGGGACAGGTGGCAATCAGCCCCAGCATTTT. It translates to CASSGTGGNQPQHF.

CDR3 bases: TGTGCCAGCAGCGTCCAAGCGGGGGTAACAGATACGCAGTATTTT. This sequence encodes CASSVQAGVTDTQYF. The genes are TRBV9 and TRBJ2-3; TRBD2 matches at 8 bases. The CDR3 is 15 residues long. Germline trimming cut 2 bases from V and 3 bases from J; bases unmatched to any gene: 5. The germline V gene has CDR1 SGDLS and CDR2 YYNGEE.

A note on this clone: The junction differs from germline at one of its ends, possibly a read error. The genes are TRBV7-6 and TRBJ2-3; 7 bases agree with TRBD1. Per germline, CDR1 SGHVS and CDR2 FNYEAQ. CDR3 size: 15 residues. CDR3 loop: CASSPQQGRTDTQYF. CDR3 coding DNA: TGTGCCAGCAGCCCACAACAGGGGCGCACGGATACGCAGTATTTT.

This clone was observed a single time. The rearrangement uses TRBV5-1 and TRBJ2-7, with unresolved D. Germline CDR1 SGHRS, CDR2 YFSETQ. This CDR3 region has 14 residues. The germline V and J ends were trimmed by 3 bases and 0 bases, with 10 bases remaining between them. CDR3 DNA: TGCGCCAGCAGCTGGGCAGGCGACTCCTACGAGCAGTACTTC. Residues: CASSWAGDSYEQYF.

The chain uses TRBV6-1 and TRBJ2-1; TRBD1 aligns across 7 bases. The V gene end was trimmed by 5 bases and the J gene end by 0 bases; junction bases not matched to a gene: 1. Germline V gene lookup returns CDR1 MNHNS and CDR2 SASEGT. The CDR3 is made up of 14 amino acids. CDR3 sequence (DNA): TGTGCCAGCAGTAAGGGGGCCTCCTACAATGAGCAGTTCTTC. Translation gives CASSKGASYNEQFF.

The J gene is TRBJ2-5, the V gene TRBV7-3, with D tentatively TRBD2 (5 bases). Trimming shortened V by 0 bases and J by 2 bases, and 13 bases separated the two germline ends. There are 16 residues in the CDR3. Germline V gives CDR1 SGHTA, CDR2 FQGTGA. CDR3 DNA sequence: TGTGCCAGCAGCTTAACGGGTAGGAGGAATCAAGAGACCCAGTACTTC. It specifies CASSLTGRRNQETQYF.

The CDR3 bases are TGTGCCAGCGAAGTTGGGGCAGGGGGACGAAAGACCCAGTACTTC. Protein sequence: CASEVGAGGRKTQYF. This chain links TRBV5-4 with TRBJ2-5; 7 bases are a match to TRBD1. V shed 7 bases and J 6 bases; nucleotides not matched to a gene: 15. Germline CDR1 SGHNT, CDR2 YYREEE (reference sequence). The CDR3 length is 15 residues.

V and J are TRBV7-2 and TRBJ2-7, with 10 nucleotides matching TRBD1. Trimming at V came to 4 bases and at J to 5 bases, leaving 2 bases not matched to a gene. The CDR3 contains 13 residues. Germline CDR1 is SGHTA and CDR2 is FQGNSA. The CDR3: CASSYGQGDEQYF. CDR3 coding DNA: TGTGCCAGCAGCTACGGACAGGGGGACGAGCAGTACTTC.

The chain carries TRBV5-1 and TRBJ2-7, with 7 bases identical to TRBD1. Unmatched junction bases numbered 4, after V lost 2 bases and J lost 5 bases. The CDR3 runs 13 residues. CDR1 is SGHRS and CDR2 is YFSETQ in the germline V gene. The CDR3 reads CASSLQGFDEQYF. The CDR3, as DNA: TGCGCCAGCAGCTTACAGGGGTTCGACGAGCAGTACTTC.